The T cell receptor (beta chain) described here comes from a study of T cell responses to AZD1222 COVID-19 vaccine. Study-level results: Only five or six AZD1222 recipients tested seropositive at baseline. White British ancestry dominated among donors, who included more females, and clonal diversity was possibly underestimated.

Trimming took off 3 bases at V and 3 bases at J, with 21 bases between the two ends. Germline V gene lookup returns CDR1 SGHDT and CDR2 YYEEEE. This CDR3 is built from 17 residues. Here immunoSEQ multiplex PCR was the method, and the copy in TCRdb shows in-frame clones only, minus some. The profile covers fewer than 150,000 clones, with around 91% appearing a single time and 4.7% taken by the ten largest. As concerns this clone: Its antigen is currently unknown.

V usage is TRBV5-6 and J usage is TRBJ1-2, with D unclear. The TCR comes from an adult in good health. Here the sequenced sample was peripheral blood, taken on day 0 of AZD1222 vaccination. Written as DNA, the CDR3 is TGTGCCAGCAGCTCATACCGGGATAACGCCGCCGACTATGGCTACACCTTC. It is translated as CASSSYRDNAADYGYTF.